This TCR beta chain was documented in a study of early T cells in non-severe SARS-CoV-2 infection. There are many counts of this clonotype. The CDR3 has 14 residues. CDR1 is SEHNR, CDR2 FQNEAQ, per germline (reference sequence). With V trimmed by 3 bases and J by 1 base, 2 bases remained unmatched. Each CDR3 protein is one row after TCRdb ran MiXCR on the 5' RACE reads. Counted here are about 77,000 distinct CDR3 sequences, around 9.9% occurring once; the ten biggest clones make up about 5.3%. The sample consisted of whole blood. J is TRBJ2-5 and V is TRBV7-9; 7 nucleotides match TRBD2. This sequence was found in an adult who was a healthcare worker with PCR-confirmed SARS-CoV-2 infection or an uninfected control (not recorded which). The CDR3 loop reads CASSLRETQETQYF. As DNA, the CDR3 is TGTGCCAGCAGCTTGCGGGAGACCCAAGAGACCCAGTACTTC.